This entry lists 27 T cell receptor beta chains sequenced from one sample in a study of blood T cell repertoires in COVID-19 (dated by TCRdb to the early 2020s). Library prep was done by the immunoSEQ multiplex PCR assay. TCRdb took this table from immuneACCESS and kept in-frame rearrangements with V and J called. Such tables lack part of the clones; where checked against another copy, unresolved V genes explain under half of the gap, and the rest is unexplained. This sample holds 250,000 to 300,000 clones; about 82% were observed only once. The ten largest clonotypes hold less than 6.5% of the sample. The sample was peripheral blood. These receptors all come from a man aged 45 to 65 with active or convalescent COVID-19.

The J gene is TRBJ2-1, the V gene TRBV19; 7 bases match TRBD1. Germline V gene data show CDR1 as LNHDA and CDR2 as SQIVND (reference sequence). The ends lost 5 bases at V and 4 bases at J; junction bases unmatched: 8. CDR3 length equals 15 residues. The CDR3 nucleotides are TGTGCCAGTAGTCTGACAGGGAAGGGGTACAATGAGCAGTTCTTC. It encodes CASSLTGKGYNEQFF.

V usage is TRBV19 and J usage is TRBJ1-5, with D possibly TRBD1 on 6 matching bases. This CDR3 is 13 amino acids long. Trimming took off 3 bases at V and 9 bases at J, with 12 bases between the two ends. Germline lookup yields CDR1 LNHDA and CDR2 SQIVND (reference sequence). The chain's CDR3 is CASSIGRGGPQHF. The CDR3 nucleotides are TGTGCCAGTAGTATCGGGAGGGGGGGGCCCCAGCATTTT.

The genes are TRBV29-1 and TRBJ1-1; D is unclear. The CDR3 covers 15 residues. Trimming removed 0 bases at V and 3 bases at J, with 14 bases between. Germline V lookup: CDR1 SQVTM, CDR2 ANQGSEA. In DNA, the CDR3 is TGCAGCGTTGAAGATCTAGGAGGTAGAGACACTGAAGCTTTCTTT. It is translated as CSVEDLGGRDTEAFF. The full variable domain, rest sourced from reference TRBV29-1 and TRBJ1-1, is SAVISQKPSRDICQRGTSLTIQCQVDSQVTMMFWYRQQPGQSLTLIATANQGSEATYESGFVIDKFPISRPNLTFSTLTVSNMSPEDSSIYLCSVEDLGGRDTEAFFGQGTRLTVV.

The chain joins TRBV5-1 to TRBJ1-2; D possibly corresponds to TRBD1 (5 bases). This CDR3 is built from 13 residues. The germline V and J ends were trimmed by 0 bases and 8 bases, with 11 bases remaining between them. The germline V gene has CDR1 SGHRS and CDR2 YFSETQ. The CDR3 sequence is CASSLEAGSGYTF. The CDR3 DNA reads TGCGCCAGCAGCTTGGAAGCAGGGTCGGGCTACACCTTC.

DNA of the CDR3: TGTGCCAGTAGTAAGGACAGGGCCGTCTATGGCTACACCTTC. It yields the protein CASSKDRAVYGYTF. The rearrangement joins TRBV19 to TRBJ1-2; the match to TRBD1 covers 8 bases. V was clipped by 4 bases and J by 4 bases; unmatched bases: 5. There are 14 residues in the CDR3. Germline V gives CDR1 LNHDA, CDR2 SQIVND (reference sequence).

The genes are TRBV15 and TRBJ2-1; 8 nucleotides match TRBD1. This CDR3 has 17 amino acids. The V and J ends lost 3 bases and 8 bases, in that order; junction bases with no gene match: 15. Germline assignment: CDR1 LNHNV and CDR2 YYDKDF (reference sequence). For the CDR3, the DNA is TGTGCCACCAGCAGGGGACCCCCGAGACAGGGGAGCGATGAGCAGTTCTTC. It codes for CATSRGPPRQGSDEQFF.

The count of this clone is one. The chain joins TRBV6-5 to TRBJ1-2; a possible D gene is TRBD1 (5 bases). Germline CDR1 and CDR2: MNHEY and SVGAGI. V was trimmed by 7 bases and J by 4 bases, leaving 10 bases between them. This CDR3 has 12 residues. CDR3: CASTPGGYGYTF. The CDR3 nucleotides are TGTGCCAGCACCCCCGGGGGCTATGGCTACACCTTC.

The chain uses TRBV5-1 and TRBJ1-4, with a weak D call TRBD1 (5 bases). The ends were cut back, 1 base at V and 3 bases at J, with 13 bases in the middle. CDR1 and CDR2 from the germline V gene are SGHRS and YFSETQ. This CDR3 is 16 amino acids long. Here the CDR3 reads CASSLRPPGANEKLFF. CDR3 in DNA: TGCGCCAGCAGCTTGAGACCCCCGGGGGCTAATGAAAAACTGTTTTTT.

This chain links TRBV24-1 with TRBJ2-3, with 11 nucleotides matching TRBD2. This CDR3 comprises 15 residues. The V gene end was trimmed by 3 bases and the J gene end by 6 bases; junction bases not matched to a gene: 4. Germline loops: CDR1 KGHDR, CDR2 SFDVKD. The CDR3 here is CATSDLAGGRDTQYF. The DNA for the CDR3 is TGTGCCACCAGTGATCTAGCGGGAGGAAGGGATACGCAGTATTTT.

The chain recombines TRBV2 with TRBJ1-2; no clear D gene. Germline values: CDR1 SNHLY, CDR2 FYNNEI. Trimming pared 3 bases from V and 4 bases from J, leaving 12 bases between. The CDR3 covers 14 residues. CDR3 sequence (DNA): TGTGCCAGCAGTGACAGAGGTACCTTCTATGGCTACACCTTC. As protein: CASSDRGTFYGYTF.

This rearrangement joins TRBV5-4 to TRBJ2-7; 8 bases align to TRBD2. Germline CDR1 reads SGHNT; CDR2 reads YYREEE (reference sequence). This CDR3 region has 14 residues. The V segment lost 5 bases and the J segment 6 bases; nucleotides outside the gene matches: 10. CDR3 DNA: TGTGCCAGCAGTCTAGCGGGCCGGAGTAGCGAGCAGTACTTC. Translated, it gives CASSLAGRSSEQYF.

This chain connects TRBV5-1 to TRBJ1-4; 8 nucleotides agree with TRBD1. The CDR3 covers 16 residues. Germline lookup yields CDR1 SGHRS and CDR2 YFSETQ. V shed 4 bases, J shed 0 bases, and the junction held 5 bases outside the gene matches. The CDR3 region has the DNA TGCGCCAGCAGCCGTGGACAGGGCTCAACTAATGAAAAACTGTTTTTT. This sequence encodes CASSRGQGSTNEKLFF.

The chain employs TRBV5-5 and TRBJ2-1; 8 nucleotides match TRBD2. The junction had 11 bases not matched to a gene; V was cut back by 0 bases and J by 3 bases. Per the germline V gene, CDR1 is SGHKS and CDR2 is YYEKEE (reference sequence). The CDR3 extends over 18 amino acids. CDR3 coding DNA: TGTGCCAGCAGCTTGGGTATAGCGGGATCGAGGGACTACAATGAGCAGTTCTTC. The encoded protein is CASSLGIAGSRDYNEQFF.

The chain combines TRBV2 with TRBJ1-2; D remains unclear. The germline V gene has CDR1 SNHLY and CDR2 FYNNEI. The CDR3 contains 14 residues. Trimming stripped 0 bases from V and 8 bases from J, with 13 bases between. CDR3 in amino acids: CASSEARLREGYTF. The CDR3 region has the DNA TGTGCCAGCAGTGAAGCGCGTTTGAGGGAGGGCTACACCTTC. Full variable domain (missing parts from reference TRBV2 and TRBJ1-2): EPEVTQTPSHQVTQMGQEVILRCVPISNHLYFYWYRQILGQKVEFLVSFYNNEISEKSEIFDDQFSVERPDGSNFTLKIRSTKLEDSAMYFCASSEARLREGYTFGSGTRLTVV.

The rearrangement uses TRBV3-1 (or the pseudogene TRBV3-2) and TRBJ1-1; possible D gene TRBD1, 5 bases. The CDR3 runs 15 residues. The V end lost 7 bases, the J end lost 1 base, and 16 bases lay between the germline ends. The germline gives CDR1 LGHDT, CDR2 YNNKEL (reference sequence). CDR3 sequence reads: CASNRLGRGNTEAFF. CDR3 bases: TGTGCCAGCAACCGGTTGGGGAGGGGGAACACTGAAGCTTTCTTT.

This chain connects TRBV10-1 to TRBJ1-1; D ambiguous. This CDR3 is 14 amino acids long. Trimming removed 6 bases from V and 0 bases from J, with 11 bases in between. Germline V CDR1 and CDR2: WNHNN, SYGVQD (reference sequence). CDR3 sequence reads: CASSERTVNTEAFF. DNA for the CDR3: TGCGCCAGCAGCGAAAGGACTGTGAACACTGAAGCTTTCTTT.

The table lists this clone with a count of one. The chain recombines TRBV3-1 (or the pseudogene TRBV3-2) with TRBJ2-7, with 11 positions matching TRBD1. This CDR3 region has 14 residues. Germline CDR1 is LGHDT and CDR2 is YNNKEL (reference sequence). J was trimmed by 4 bases and V by 7 bases; bases with no gene match: 6. The DNA of the CDR3 is TGTGCCAGCACGGACAGGGGGCGATCTTACGAGCAGTACTTC. It translates to CASTDRGRSYEQYF.

The chain carries TRBV24-1 and TRBJ1-2; 7 bases map to TRBD1. Trimming at V came to 3 bases and at J to 8 bases, leaving 8 bases not matched to a gene. Germline assignment: CDR1 KGHDR and CDR2 SFDVKD. The length of the CDR3 is 14 residues. The CDR3 loop is CATSDATGAVGYTF. The CDR3 DNA is TGTGCCACCAGTGATGCCACAGGGGCCGTCGGCTACACCTTC.

About this clone: One junction end disagrees with the germline gene, perhaps due to a read error. V usage is TRBV6-2 or TRBV6-3 and J usage is TRBJ2-7; perhaps TRBD1 as D (6 bases). The CDR3 length is 14 residues. Germline V gene sequence: CDR1 MNHEY, CDR2 SVGEGT. The CDR3 protein is CASSYSIQGTNGDF. The CDR3 bases are TGTGCCAGCAGTTACTCGATACAGGGAACGAATGGGGACTTC.

Only one count was recorded for this clone. In DNA, the CDR3 is TGTGCCAGCAGTGCCCGGACTGGGGGGGATACGCAGTATTTT. Its translation is CASSARTGGDTQYF. The chain carries TRBV2 and TRBJ2-3, with D tentatively TRBD2 (6 bases). The CDR3 spans 14 residues. Germline values: CDR1 SNHLY, CDR2 FYNNEI. Trimming cost V 4 bases and J 6 bases, with 14 bases left between them.

The J gene is TRBJ1-1, the V gene TRBV5-1; possible D gene TRBD1, 5 bases. Trimming shortened V by 4 bases and J by 1 base, and 11 bases separated the two germline ends. Germline assignment: CDR1 SGHRS and CDR2 YFSETQ. The CDR3 sequence is 14 residues long. In DNA form, the CDR3 reads TGCGCCAGCAGCCTCTCAAGGGGGAACACTGAAGCTTTCTTT. It yields the protein CASSLSRGNTEAFF.

CDR3 region: CASSLRQGFSYEQYF. CDR3 nucleotides: TGTGCCAGCAGCCTCAGACAGGGGTTCTCCTACGAGCAGTACTTC. The chain combines TRBV6-5 with TRBJ2-7, with 8 bases lining up with TRBD1. The trim removed 6 bases at V and 0 bases at J, leaving 7 bases unmatched. Germline V CDR1 and CDR2: MNHEY, SVGAGI. This CDR3 has 15 amino acids.

As to this clone: An end of the junction differs from the germline gene, which may be a read error. This chain uses TRBV10-3 with TRBJ1-1; tentatively, D is TRBD1 (5 bases). CDR1 ENHRY and CDR2 SYGVKD come from the germline V gene. The CDR3 length is 15 residues. The CDR3 DNA follows: TGTGTCATCAGTGAGCCCGGGGGAAAGGACACTGAAGCTTTCTTT. This sequence encodes CVISEPGGKDTEAFF.

The chain is built from TRBV30 and TRBJ2-7; 7 nucleotides align to TRBD2. Germline V gene data show CDR1 as GTSNPN and CDR2 as SVGIG (reference sequence). This CDR3 comprises 12 residues. With 5 bases clipped from V and 2 bases from J, the junction kept 3 bases outside the gene matches. The CDR3 sequence is CAWGLGAYEQYF. The CDR3 DNA reads TGTGCCTGGGGACTAGGGGCCTACGAGCAGTACTTC.

The genes are TRBV4-1 and TRBJ1-3, with D maybe TRBD1 (6 bases). Germline V lookup: CDR1 MGHRA, CDR2 YSYEKL. The V end was cut by 1 base, the J end by 0 bases, with 13 bases between. The CDR3 is made up of 17 amino acids. The CDR3 DNA sequence: TGCGCCAGCAGCCAAGCCCTCGGACAGCTCTCTGGAAACACCATATATTTT. This encodes CASSQALGQLSGNTIYF.

V is TRBV7-5 and J is TRBJ2-5; TRBD1, the table's D call, lacks a check against the DNA. TRBV7-5 is designated a pseudogene. CDR3 size: 15 residues. For the CDR3, the DNA is TGTGTCAGAAGCTCAACGGACAGGGTGAAAGAGACCCAGTACTTC. Its protein product is CVRSSTDRVKETQYF.

The V call is TRBV30, the J call TRBJ2-2; D call uncertain. V gave up 0 bases and J gave up 7 bases, with 12 bases separating them. This CDR3 spans 14 amino acids. The germline gives CDR1 GTSNPN, CDR2 SVGIG (reference sequence). The CDR3 coding sequence is TGTGCCTGGAGTGTACCCACGACAATCGGGGAGCTGTTTTTT. Translation gives CAWSVPTTIGELFF.